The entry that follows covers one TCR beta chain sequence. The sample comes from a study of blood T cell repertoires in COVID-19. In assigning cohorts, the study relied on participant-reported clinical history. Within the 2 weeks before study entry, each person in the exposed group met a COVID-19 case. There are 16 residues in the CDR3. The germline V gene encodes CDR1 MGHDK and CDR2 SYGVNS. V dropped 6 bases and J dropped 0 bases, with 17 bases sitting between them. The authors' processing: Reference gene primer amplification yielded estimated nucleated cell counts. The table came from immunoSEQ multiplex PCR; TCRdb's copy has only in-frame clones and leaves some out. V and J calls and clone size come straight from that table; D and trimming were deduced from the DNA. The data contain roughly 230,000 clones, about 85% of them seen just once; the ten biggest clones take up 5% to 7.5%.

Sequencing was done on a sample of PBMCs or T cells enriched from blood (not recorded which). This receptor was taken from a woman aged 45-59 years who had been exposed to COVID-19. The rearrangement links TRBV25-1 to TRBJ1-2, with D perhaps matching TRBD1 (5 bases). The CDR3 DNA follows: TGTGCCAGCAGCCACGGGGACTACCAACCTAACTATGGCTACACCTTC. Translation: CASSHGDYQPNYGYTF.